The next 18 T cell receptor beta chains were all read from a single sample in a study of CD8 T cells in Susac syndrome. RNA in amounts of roughly 0.45 to 1 ug was reverse transcribed with random hexamers. TCRdb ran MiXCR on the immunoSEQ multiplex PCR reads and lists one entry per CDR3 protein. The table records some 130,000 distinct CDR3 sequences, roughly 94% of them present only once. Input material: CD4+ T cells from PBMCs. The receptors derive from a human donor with multiple sclerosis.

V usage is TRBV21-1 and J usage is TRBJ1-2; TRBD1 reflects the table's D call only, with no check against the DNA. TRBV21-1 is labeled a pseudogene. The CDR3 covers 16 residues. The CDR3: CASSKVGPLTNYGYTF. CDR3 DNA sequence: TGTGCCAGCAGCAAAGTAGGACCCCTGACTAACTATGGCTACACCTTC.

The chain carries TRBV2 and TRBJ1-3; D unresolved. Looked up from germline, CDR1 is SNHLY and CDR2 is FYNNEI. The CDR3 runs 15 residues. The V and J ends lost 10 bases and 0 bases respectively, with 16 bases between them. DNA for the CDR3: TGTGCCACCTTACGAGGCCCGAGCTCTGGAAACACCATATATTTT. Translated: CATLRGPSSGNTIYF.

This chain joins TRBV2 and TRBJ2-3; no firm D call. CDR1 SNHLY and CDR2 FYNNEI come from the germline V gene. The V end lost 6 bases, the J end lost 5 bases, and 6 bases lay between the germline ends. This CDR3 has 11 amino acids. In nucleotides, the CDR3 is TGTGCCAGCAGAGTCCAAGATACGCAGTATTTT. Its translation: CASRVQDTQYF.

The chain couples TRBV7-2 to TRBJ1-5; D gene ambiguous. CDR3 length equals 13 residues. Germline-derived CDR1 and CDR2 are SGHTA and FQGNSA. Trimming cost V 1 base and J 6 bases, with 7 bases left between them. The CDR3 loop is CASSLGASQPQHF. Here the CDR3 DNA reads TGTGCCAGCAGCTTAGGGGCCTCTCAGCCCCAGCATTTT.

This chain connects TRBV5-4 to TRBJ2-2; D possibly uses TRBD1 or TRBD2 (5 bases each). The CDR3 has 13 residues. In germline, CDR1 is SGHNT, CDR2 YYREEE (reference sequence). V was clipped by 3 bases and J by 9 bases, with 12 bases between them. CDR3: CASSSPGTWELFF. Written as DNA, the CDR3 is TGTGCCAGCAGCTCCCCGGGGACGTGGGAGCTGTTTTTT.

This chain links TRBV19 with TRBJ1-1; 7 bases fit TRBD1. CDR3 length: 13 residues. V trimming: 2 bases; J trimming: 10 bases; junction bases outside the gene matches: 7. Per germline, CDR1 LNHDA and CDR2 SQIVND (reference sequence). The chain's CDR3 is CASSIQGVGTAFF. Here the CDR3 DNA reads TGTGCCAGTAGTATACAGGGGGTCGGTACAGCTTTCTTT.

CDR3 DNA sequence: TGTGCCAGCAGCCCCCCGACCGGGGAGCTGTTTTTT. Its protein is CASSPPTGELFF. The V gene is TRBV3-1, the J gene TRBJ2-2, with no clear D. V gave up 4 bases and J gave up 5 bases, with 5 bases separating them. CDR1 is LGHDT and CDR2 is YNNKEL in the germline V gene (reference sequence). CDR3 size: 12 residues.

The V and J genes are TRBV19 and TRBJ2-5; D call uncertain. V was cut by 1 base and J by 1 base, with 7 bases left in between. The CDR3 runs to 14 residues. Germline-derived CDR1 and CDR2 are LNHDA and SQIVND (reference sequence). The CDR3 DNA reads TGTGCCAGTAGTATAGGATCCATCCAAGAGACCCAGTACTTC. Protein product: CASSIGSIQETQYF.

The V call is TRBV13, the J call TRBJ1-2, with D unclear. Between the trimmed V and J ends, which lost 5 bases and 6 bases, there was a span of 16 bases. Germline CDR1 PRHDT, CDR2 FYEKMQ (reference sequence). The CDR3 totals 14 residues. The CDR3 DNA sequence: TGTGCCAGCAGCCACCAGGATTTTGGAAATGGCTACACCTTC. Translation gives CASSHQDFGNGYTF. The complete variable domain, with remaining parts taken from reference TRBV13 and TRBJ1-2, reads AAGVIQSPRHLIKEKRETATLKCYPIPRHDTVYWYQQGPGQDPQFLISFYEKMQSDKGSIPDRFSAQQFSDYHSELNMSSLELGDSALYFCASSHQDFGNGYTFGSGTRLTVV.

V is TRBV4-1 and J is TRBJ2-7; 7 nucleotides agree with TRBD1. The CDR3 is made up of 16 amino acids. Losses at the gene ends were 3 bases for V and 4 bases for J; bases not matched to a gene: 12. Germline CDR1 reads MGHRA; CDR2 reads YSYEKL. CDR3 bases: TGCGCCAGCAGCCATACTCCCGGGACAGACCTTTACGAGCAGTACTTC. Translation gives CASSHTPGTDLYEQYF.

The genes are TRBV3-1 and TRBJ2-7; TRBD1 is a possible D gene (6 bases). This CDR3 is built from 14 residues. Trimming removed 4 bases at V and 2 bases at J, with 12 bases between. Germline values: CDR1 LGHDT, CDR2 YNNKEL (reference sequence). CDR3 bases: TGTGCCAGCAGCCCTGGGGACACAACCTACGAGCAGTACTTC. Amino acid sequence: CASSPGDTTYEQYF.

The chain is built from TRBV30 and TRBJ2-5, with 11 positions matching TRBD2. CDR1 GTSNPN and CDR2 SVGIG come from the germline V gene (reference sequence). Unmatched junction bases numbered 5, after V lost 0 bases and J lost 5 bases. This CDR3 has 15 residues. CDR3 nucleotides: TGTGCCTGGAGTGTTAGCGGGAGGGCCGAGGAGACCCAGTACTTC. Protein sequence: CAWSVSGRAEETQYF.

The chain employs TRBV24-1 and TRBJ1-2; 7 bases align to TRBD1. Germline V gene data show CDR1 as KGHDR and CDR2 as SFDVKD. V lost 5 bases, J lost 2 bases, and 7 bases stayed unmatched. The CDR3 is made up of 15 amino acids. CDR3 in amino acids: CATSAKTGLNYGYTF. The CDR3 DNA follows: TGTGCCACCAGTGCCAAGACAGGGTTAAACTATGGCTACACCTTC.

This clonotype was detected once. J is TRBJ1-4 and V is TRBV7-2, with unresolved D. The CDR3 has 12 amino acids. The germline V and J ends were trimmed by 0 bases and 8 bases, with 4 bases remaining between them. Germline CDR1 is SGHTA and CDR2 is FQGNSA. The CDR3 sequence: CASSLATEKLFF. The CDR3 bases are TGTGCCAGCAGCTTAGCAACGGAAAAACTGTTTTTT.

The chain recombines TRBV29-1 with TRBJ2-5; D uncertain. Germline CDR1 is SQVTM and CDR2 is ANQGSEA. V lost 4 bases, J lost 1 base, and 10 bases lay in between. The CDR3 has 13 amino acids. The CDR3 loop reads CSVGEQLQETQYF. Written as DNA, the CDR3 is TGCAGCGTTGGGGAACAACTCCAAGAGACCCAGTACTTC.

The chain recombines TRBV6-6 with TRBJ1-1; no clear D gene. From germline, CDR1 is MNHNY and CDR2 SVGAGI (reference sequence). V was clipped by 2 bases and J by 1 base, with 8 bases between them. This CDR3 comprises 14 residues. This CDR3 is CASSYHARNTEAFF. The CDR3 nucleotides read TGTGCCAGCAGTTACCACGCGAGGAACACTGAAGCTTTCTTT.

The rearrangement links TRBV6-5 to TRBJ2-5, with 10 bases identical to TRBD2. CDR3 length equals 15 residues. With 6 bases clipped from V and 1 base from J, the junction kept 5 bases outside the gene matches. The germline V gene has CDR1 MNHEY and CDR2 SVGAGI. The CDR3 loop is CASSLTSGTQETQYF. For the CDR3, the DNA is TGTGCCAGCAGCCTCACTAGCGGGACCCAAGAGACCCAGTACTTC.

V is TRBV7-3 and J is TRBJ1-1; the match to TRBD1 covers 11 bases. CDR1 SGHTA and CDR2 FQGTGA come from the germline V gene. This CDR3 comprises 15 residues. With 2 bases clipped from V and 1 base from J, the junction kept 0 bases outside the gene matches. This CDR3 reads CASSLGQGANTEAFF. The CDR3 coding sequence is TGTGCCAGCAGCTTAGGACAGGGGGCGAACACTGAAGCTTTCTTT.